These 30 T cell receptor beta chains originate from one sample sequenced in a study of spatial heterogeneity in lung cancer. TCRdb recomputed calls from the 5' RACE reads with MiXCR, one row per CDR3 protein. The sample includes about 120,000 distinct CDR3 sequences, 10% to 13% of them seen just once. Regarding time point: blood at routine non-recurrence follow-up after resection. The sequenced sample was PBMCs, obtained at follow-up. These receptors were collected from a female donor with early-stage non-small cell lung cancer.

The chain uses TRBV7-9 and TRBJ2-5; the match to TRBD2 covers 14 bases. This CDR3 comprises 16 residues. With 7 bases clipped from V and 2 bases from J, the junction kept 6 bases outside the gene matches. Per germline, CDR1 SEHNR and CDR2 FQNEAQ (reference sequence). The CDR3 DNA reads as TGTGCCAGCATCCGGACTAGCGGGAGGAATCAAGAGACCCAGTACTTC. It codes for CASIRTSGRNQETQYF. Combining the CDR3 with reference TRBV7-9 and TRBJ2-5 gives the whole variable domain DTGVSQNPRHKITKRGQNVTFRCDPISEHNRLYWYRQTLGQGPEFLTYFQNEAQLEKSRLLSDRFSAERPKGSFSTLEIQRTEQGDSAMYLCASIRTSGRNQETQYFGPGTRLLVL.

At least ten counts were recorded for this clonotype. J is TRBJ1-5 and V is TRBV28; the D is unclear. Trimming cost V 2 bases and J 4 bases, with 21 bases left between them. The CDR3 sequence is 18 residues long. Germline values: CDR1 MDHEN, CDR2 SYDVKM. The CDR3 coding sequence is TGTGCCAGCAGTTTAAGGAGGCACCTCGGAGTAATAAATCAGCCCCAGCATTTT. It encodes CASSLRRHLGVINQPQHF.

This clonotype occurred a few times. This chain links TRBV15 with TRBJ2-7; D is ambiguous. The CDR3 runs to 14 residues. Germline V CDR1 and CDR2: LNHNV, YYDKDF (reference sequence). The V gene lost 0 bases and the J gene lost 0 bases, with 6 bases spanning the gap. The CDR3 loop reads CATSRDDGSYEQYF. CDR3 in DNA: TGTGCCACCAGCAGAGATGACGGCTCCTACGAGCAGTACTTC.

The chain combines TRBV11-2 with TRBJ2-1; 10 nucleotides align to TRBD2. CDR3 length: 16 residues. Unmatched junction bases numbered 6, after V lost 3 bases and J lost 4 bases. Looked up from germline, CDR1 is SGHAT and CDR2 is FQNNGV. CDR3 nucleotides: TGTGCCAGCAGCTTTAACCCTAGCGGGGGTTACAATGAGCAGTTCTTC. It encodes CASSFNPSGGYNEQFF.

This clonotype was observed a few times. This chain's CDR3 is CASSQDGRANYGYTF. The CDR3 region has the DNA TGTGCCAGCAGCCAAGACGGTCGAGCTAACTATGGCTACACCTTC. The V call is TRBV3-1, the J call TRBJ1-2, with D unresolved. The CDR3 extends over 15 amino acids. Trimming removed 0 bases at V and 0 bases at J, with 8 bases between. From germline, CDR1 is LGHDT and CDR2 YNNKEL (reference sequence).

This clonotype was recorded many times. The CDR3 DNA reads TGTGCCAGCAGCATAGCCGGATCCGGTGAGCAGTTCTTC. This translates into CASSIAGSGEQFF. The J gene is TRBJ2-1, the V gene TRBV5-6; no reliable D call. Between the trimmed V and J ends, which lost 4 bases and 9 bases, there was a span of 14 bases. Germline loops: CDR1 SGHDT, CDR2 YYEEEE. There are 13 residues in the CDR3.

V is TRBV4-1 and J is TRBJ2-2; D unclear. From germline, CDR1 is MGHRA and CDR2 YSYEKL. The CDR3 runs 12 residues. V was clipped by 9 bases and J by 6 bases, with 11 bases between them. CDR3 residues: CASGRFSGELFF. CDR3 coding DNA: TGCGCCAGTGGACGGTTTTCCGGGGAGCTGTTTTTT.

This clonotype occurred many times. The V gene is TRBV5-1, the J gene TRBJ2-2; D gene uncertain. V lost 4 bases to trimming and J lost 7 bases, with 14 bases between them. The germline CDR1 and CDR2 sequences are SGHRS and YFSETQ. The CDR3 contains 14 residues. The CDR3 protein is CASSKTHTDGELFF. DNA of the CDR3: TGCGCCAGCAGCAAGACACATACGGACGGGGAGCTGTTTTTT.

The CDR3 sequence is CASCGTGELFF. For the CDR3, the DNA is TGTGCCAGCTGCGGCACCGGGGAGCTGTTTTTT. The V and J genes are TRBV12-3 or TRBV12-4 and TRBJ2-2; D ambiguous. V gave up 8 bases and J gave up 4 bases, with 5 bases separating them. The CDR3 has 11 residues.

The rearrangement links TRBV27 to TRBJ2-5; TRBD2 is a possible D gene (5 bases). Germline V CDR1 and CDR2: MNHEY, SMNVEV (reference sequence). The CDR3 covers 16 residues. The germline V and J ends were trimmed by 1 base and 7 bases, with 19 bases remaining between them. The CDR3 spells CASSLFPGAPEGTQYF. As DNA, the CDR3 is TGTGCCAGCAGTTTATTCCCCGGAGCGCCAGAGGGGACCCAGTACTTC.

This clonotype was picked up a small number of times. This chain links TRBV5-1 with TRBJ2-4; 10 bases are shared with TRBD1. Germline V gene lookup returns CDR1 SGHRS and CDR2 YFSETQ. V lost 4 bases, J lost 8 bases, and 9 bases stayed unmatched. The CDR3 runs 15 residues. The CDR3 here is CASSKAGTGVDIQYF. The CDR3 DNA follows: TGCGCCAGCAGCAAGGCCGGGACAGGGGTTGACATTCAGTACTTC.

The V gene is TRBV7-3, the J gene TRBJ2-3; D unclear. This CDR3 has 15 residues. Per the germline V gene, CDR1 is SGHTA and CDR2 is FQGTGA. The V gene lost 0 bases and the J gene lost 4 bases, with 11 bases spanning the gap. The CDR3 DNA follows: TGTGCCAGCAGCTTAACGCGGAGAACCTCAGATACGCAGTATTTT. Translated, it gives CASSLTRRTSDTQYF.

This clonotype showed up many times. The rearrangement joins TRBV6-5 to TRBJ1-2; tentative D call: TRBD1 (6 bases). CDR3 length: 14 amino acids. The V and J ends lost 10 bases and 2 bases respectively, with 17 bases between them. The germline CDR1 and CDR2 sequences are MNHEY and SVGAGI. For the CDR3, the DNA is TGTGCCACCTCTATCCGGGACACAAACTATGGCTACACCTTC. Its translation is CATSIRDTNYGYTF.

In its sample, this clonotype was seen many times. The rearrangement joins TRBV20-1 to TRBJ1-1; 7 bases match TRBD1. In germline, CDR1 is DFQATT, CDR2 SNEGSKA (reference sequence). The CDR3 totals 14 residues. Trimming cost V 0 bases and J 5 bases; bases outside gene matches: 6. The CDR3 DNA is TGCAGTGCTAGAGATCACCAGGGGGTTACTGAAGCTTTCTTT. Translation: CSARDHQGVTEAFF.

This clonotype was found a few times. The chain is built from TRBV2 and TRBJ1-1; 8 bases map to TRBD1. Germline V CDR1 and CDR2: SNHLY, FYNNEI. CDR3 length: 15 residues. J gave up 1 base and V 5 bases, and 6 bases lay outside the gene matches. CDR3 amino acids: CASSPPGTGNTEAFF. CDR3 sequence (DNA): TGTGCCAGCAGTCCTCCCGGGACAGGGAACACTGAAGCTTTCTTT.

The chain employs TRBV5-1 and TRBJ2-3, with no clear D. Germline V gene sequence: CDR1 SGHRS, CDR2 YFSETQ. CDR3 length: 15 residues. V shed 0 bases and J shed 1 base, with 9 bases lying between them. The CDR3 DNA follows: TGCGCCAGCAGCTTGGATAACGCACGCACAGATACGCAGTATTTT. Its protein is CASSLDNARTDTQYF.

The table lists this clonotype with a few counts. The rearrangement joins TRBV7-2 to TRBJ1-1, with a possible D match to TRBD1 (5 bases). Trimming removed 1 base from V and 14 bases from J, with 14 bases in between. This CDR3 is built from 12 residues. Germline V gene lookup returns CDR1 SGHTA and CDR2 FQGNSA. The CDR3 sequence is CASSLVGLSYFF. CDR3 sequence (DNA): TGTGCCAGCAGCTTAGTGGGACTCAGCTACTTCTTT.

The V gene is TRBV2, the J gene TRBJ2-1; 11 nucleotides align to TRBD1. The CDR3 consists of 15 residues. With 8 bases clipped from V and 2 bases from J, the junction kept 5 bases outside the gene matches. Germline-derived CDR1 and CDR2 are SNHLY and FYNNEI. CDR3 nucleotide sequence: TGTGCCAGCGGGAGGGACAGGGGGACCTACAATGAGCAGTTCTTC. Translation: CASGRDRGTYNEQFF.

The chain joins TRBV7-9 to TRBJ1-2, with 7 positions matching TRBD1. Unmatched junction bases numbered 10, after V lost 4 bases and J lost 8 bases. Germline V gives CDR1 SEHNR, CDR2 FQNEAQ (reference sequence). This CDR3 comprises 14 residues. CDR3 bases: TGTGCCAGCAGCTCACAACGAGGGACAGACGGCTACACCTTC. Residues: CASSSQRGTDGYTF.

This clonotype was seen ten or more times. The V gene is TRBV4-3, the J gene TRBJ1-5, with D unclear. CDR3 length equals 13 residues. V was trimmed by 0 bases and J by 5 bases, leaving 5 bases between them. Germline CDR1 LGHNA, CDR2 YSLEER. The CDR3 reads CASSQDEYQPQHF. The CDR3 DNA reads as TGCGCCAGCAGCCAAGATGAGTATCAGCCCCAGCATTTT.

This clonotype has just a few counts. This sequence joins TRBV4-2 and TRBJ1-5, with D uncertain. CDR1 is LGHNA and CDR2 is YNFKEQ in the germline V gene. V lost 0 bases and J lost 5, with 5 bases in between. This CDR3 is 13 amino acids long. The CDR3 reads CASSQDTDQPQHF. CDR3 DNA sequence: TGTGCCAGCAGCCAAGATACGGATCAGCCCCAGCATTTT.

This chain joins TRBV12-3 or TRBV12-4 and TRBJ1-1; D is ambiguous. The V gene lost 5 bases and the J gene lost 4 bases, with 11 bases spanning the gap. This CDR3 is 13 amino acids long. This CDR3 is CASSAEGFTEAFF. In DNA form, the CDR3 reads TGTGCCAGCAGTGCAGAGGGATTCACTGAAGCTTTCTTT.

The chain uses TRBV27 and TRBJ1-5; D gene unclear. The V gene lost 8 bases and the J gene lost 4 bases, with 15 bases spanning the gap. Germline V lookup: CDR1 MNHEY, CDR2 SMNVEV (reference sequence). CDR3 length: 14 residues. The CDR3 DNA is TGTGCCAGCGCAAAGCAAGGAGAAAATCAGCCCCAGCATTTT. It yields the protein CASAKQGENQPQHF.

This sequence joins TRBV18 and TRBJ1-4; unclear D gene. Trimming cost V 0 bases and J 10 bases, with 6 bases left between them. Germline CDR1 KGHSH, CDR2 LQKENI. This CDR3 spans 12 amino acids. CDR3 amino acids: CASSPPLGKLFF. CDR3 nucleotide sequence: TGTGCCAGCTCACCACCGTTGGGAAAACTGTTTTTT.

The chain recombines TRBV6-6 with TRBJ2-7; 8 bases align to TRBD1. Trimming took 6 bases from V and 5 from J; bases not matched to a gene: 9. Germline loops: CDR1 MNHNY, CDR2 SVGAGI (reference sequence). The CDR3 consists of 14 residues. The CDR3: CASSRTTGVHEQYF. For the CDR3, the DNA is TGTGCCAGCAGCCGAACGACAGGGGTACACGAGCAGTACTTC.

This chain uses TRBV18 with TRBJ1-1; D is undetermined. The CDR3 consists of 15 residues. The V and J ends lost 2 bases and 5 bases respectively, with 15 bases between them. Germline V gives CDR1 KGHSH, CDR2 LQKENI. CDR3 loop: CASSPVMGGGTEAFF. The CDR3 DNA reads as TGTGCCAGCTCACCAGTGATGGGAGGAGGGACTGAAGCTTTCTTT.

This clonotype was recorded at least ten times. The rearrangement joins TRBV7-3 to TRBJ2-6, with a weak D call TRBD2 (5 bases). The CDR3 length is 17 residues. CDR1 and CDR2 (germline): SGHTA, FQGTGA. The germline V and J ends were trimmed by 5 bases and 0 bases, with 14 bases remaining between them. CDR3 amino acids: CASSPGYPSSGANVLTF. CDR3 in DNA: TGTGCCAGCAGCCCGGGGTATCCGAGCTCTGGGGCCAACGTCCTGACTTTC.

The V gene is TRBV12-3 or TRBV12-4, the J gene TRBJ1-1; possible D gene TRBD1, 5 bases. The CDR3 is 17 residues long. The V end was cut by 6 bases, the J end by 1 base, with 21 bases between. In DNA, the CDR3 is TGTGCCAGCAGCCGGACCGGAGATTGGGGCACGAACACTGAAGCTTTCTTT. Translating gives CASSRTGDWGTNTEAFF.

This chain uses TRBV6-2 or TRBV6-3 with TRBJ2-1, with D perhaps TRBD2 (6 bases). Trimming removed 7 bases from V and 7 bases from J, with 20 bases in between. The germline V gene encodes CDR1 MNHEY and CDR2 SVGEGT. This CDR3 spans 15 amino acids. This CDR3 is CASTKGGSWGNEQFF. The CDR3 region has the DNA TGTGCCAGCACCAAGGGAGGTTCCTGGGGGAATGAGCAGTTCTTC.

The chain couples TRBV10-3 to TRBJ2-3, with a weak D call TRBD2 (6 bases). CDR1 and CDR2 from the germline V gene are ENHRY and SYGVKD. Trimming removed 5 bases at V and 6 bases at J, with 15 bases between. The CDR3 runs 14 residues. The CDR3, as DNA: TGTGCCATCAGTTTAGCGGACGCGGCCGATACGCAGTATTTT. It is translated as CAISLADAADTQYF.